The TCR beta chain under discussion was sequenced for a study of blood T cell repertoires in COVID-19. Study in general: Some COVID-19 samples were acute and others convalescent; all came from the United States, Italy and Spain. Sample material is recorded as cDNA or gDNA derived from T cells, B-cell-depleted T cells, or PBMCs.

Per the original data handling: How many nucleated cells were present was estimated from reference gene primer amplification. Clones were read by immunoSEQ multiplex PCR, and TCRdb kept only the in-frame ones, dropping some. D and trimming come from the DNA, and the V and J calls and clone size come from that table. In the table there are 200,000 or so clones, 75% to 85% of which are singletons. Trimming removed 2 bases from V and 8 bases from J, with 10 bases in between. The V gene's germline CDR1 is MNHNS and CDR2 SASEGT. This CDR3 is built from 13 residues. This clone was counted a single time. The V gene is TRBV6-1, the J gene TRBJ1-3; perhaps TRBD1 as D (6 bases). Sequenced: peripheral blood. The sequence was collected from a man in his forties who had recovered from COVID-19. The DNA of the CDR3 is TGTGCCAGCAGTGAACACAGGGTAGACACCATATATTTT. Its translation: CASSEHRVDTIYF.